The present entry profiles one TCR beta chain with its context. The antigen remains unidentified. Healthy Caucasians provided all donations. MiXCR was run by TCRdb on the 5' RACE reads, yielding one entry per CDR3 protein. The sample has 1.5 million or so distinct CDR3 sequences; around a third are singletons. V was pared by 5 bases and J by 1 base, with 5 bases of the junction left unmatched. Looked up from germline, CDR1 is ENHRY and CDR2 is SYGVKD. The CDR3 consists of 14 residues. The data are from a study of identical twins. Study outcomes and limitations: Surplus twin overlap in beta out-of-frame sequences was less pronounced.

This receptor was obtained from a newborn girl in good health. This chain links TRBV10-3 with TRBJ2-7, with 7 bases fitting TRBD2. The sequencing input was cord blood. As DNA, the CDR3 is TGTGCCATCAGTCTGACGGGGGGTTCCTACGAGCAGTACTTC. Protein: CAISLTGGSYEQYF.